These T cell receptor beta chains were read from a single sample in a study of T cells in Graves' hyperthyroidism and ophthalmopathy. TCRdb reprocessed the multiplex PCR reads with MiXCR, giving one entry per CDR3 protein. Of nearly 250,000 distinct CDR3 sequences detected, over 20% appear once; the ten largest clones hold about a third. The sequencing sample was made of blood. The receptors were sampled from a woman between 40 and 55 years old with Graves' ophthalmopathy. Each CDR3 is given with its conserved first and last residue. The order of the fields is J gene, V gene, clone size, D gene, CDR3 protein, CDR3 DNA. The D gene is left open where the match is weak. Size is omitted from some rows. Given values are once, few, many or a class for expanded clones.

j_gene: TRBJ2-5; v_gene: TRBV6-5; abundance: many; d_gene: NA; CDR3aa: CASSYSTLRFTEETQYF; CDR3nt: TGTGCCAGCAGTTACTCGACCCTCCGGTTTACCGAAGAGACCCAGTACTTC
j_gene: TRBJ2-7; v_gene: TRBV18; abundance: NA; d_gene: NA; CDR3aa: CASSAIRLSYEQYF; CDR3nt: TGTGCCAGCTCAGCCATTCGGCTATCCTACGAGCAGTACTTC
j_gene: TRBJ2-7; v_gene: TRBV20-1; abundance: many; d_gene: TRBD2; CDR3aa: CSARELADEQYF; CDR3nt: TGCAGTGCTAGAGAACTAGCGGACGAGCAGTACTTC
j_gene: TRBJ1-2; v_gene: TRBV30; abundance: few; d_gene: NA; CDR3aa: CAWIRSTTTNYGYTF; CDR3nt: TGTGCCTGGATACGGTCCACAACTACTAACTATGGCTACACCTTC
j_gene: TRBJ2-7; v_gene: TRBV20-1; abundance: NA; d_gene: NA; CDR3aa: CSATLPGTGSSYEQYF; CDR3nt: TGCAGTGCTACCTTACCCGGGACTGGAAGCTCCTACGAGCAGTACTTC
j_gene: TRBJ2-5; v_gene: TRBV18; abundance: many; d_gene: NA; CDR3aa: CASSPPRGAEQETQYF; CDR3nt: TGTGCCAGCTCACCACCGCGGGGAGCGGAGCAAGAGACCCAGTACTTC
j_gene: TRBJ1-1; v_gene: TRBV5-5; abundance: many; d_gene: TRBD1; CDR3aa: CASSGTGGGNTEAFF; CDR3nt: TGTGCCAGCAGCGGAACAGGGGGAGGGAACACTGAAGCTTTCTTT
j_gene: TRBJ2-7; v_gene: TRBV7-8; abundance: few; d_gene: TRBD1; CDR3aa: CASSATTGGREQYF; CDR3nt: TGTGCCAGCAGCGCGACGACAGGGGGACGGGAGCAGTACTTC
j_gene: TRBJ2-7; v_gene: TRBV25-1; abundance: many; d_gene: NA; CDR3aa: CASSEYRDIYEQYF; CDR3nt: TGTGCCAGCAGTGAATATCGGGACATCTACGAGCAGTACTTC
j_gene: TRBJ2-7; v_gene: TRBV6-5; abundance: many; d_gene: NA; CDR3aa: CASSYSLATDYEQYF; CDR3nt: TGTGCCAGCAGTTACAGCCTAGCGACAGACTACGAGCAGTACTTC
j_gene: TRBJ1-6; v_gene: TRBV27; abundance: many; d_gene: NA; CDR3aa: CASSLPGAPLHF; CDR3nt: TGTGCCAGCAGTCTCCCGGGGGCACCCCTCCACTTT
j_gene: TRBJ2-7; v_gene: TRBV11-2; abundance: many; d_gene: TRBD2; CDR3aa: CASSPGPGTSGNYEQYF; CDR3nt: TGTGCCAGCAGCCCTGGCCCCGGGACTAGCGGGAACTACGAGCAGTACTTC
j_gene: TRBJ1-1; v_gene: TRBV6-1; abundance: NA; d_gene: NA; CDR3aa: CASSEWVTEAFF; CDR3nt: TGTGCCAGCAGTGAATGGGTCACTGAAGCTTTCTTT
j_gene: TRBJ1-1; v_gene: TRBV28; abundance: NA; d_gene: NA; CDR3aa: CASSSISLHTEAFF; CDR3nt: TGTGCCAGCAGTTCCATATCCTTGCACACTGAAGCTTTCTTT
j_gene: TRBJ2-7; v_gene: TRBV6-1; abundance: few; d_gene: NA; CDR3aa: CASLTGNSYEQYF; CDR3nt: TGTGCCAGCCTAACAGGCAACTCCTACGAGCAGTACTTC
j_gene: TRBJ2-4; v_gene: TRBV11-1; abundance: many; d_gene: NA; CDR3aa: CASRPPTRKTGDKNIQYF; CDR3nt: TGTGCCAGCAGGCCCCCGACAAGGAAGACAGGAGATAAAAACATTCAGTACTTC
j_gene: TRBJ2-7; v_gene: TRBV6-1; abundance: NA; d_gene: NA; CDR3aa: CASSEGGFYEQYF; CDR3nt: TGTGCCAGCAGTGAAGGCGGGTTCTACGAGCAGTACTTC
j_gene: TRBJ1-5; v_gene: TRBV6-1; abundance: many; d_gene: TRBD1; CDR3aa: CASSMRGQGSNQPQHF; CDR3nt: TGTGCCAGCAGCATGCGGGGACAGGGTAGCAATCAGCCCCAGCATTTT
j_gene: TRBJ2-5; v_gene: TRBV25-1; abundance: many; d_gene: TRBD1; CDR3aa: CASSDYTGTGQETQYF; CDR3nt: TGTGCCAGCAGTGATTATACCGGGACAGGCCAAGAGACCCAGTACTTC
j_gene: TRBJ2-5; v_gene: TRBV6-1; abundance: many; d_gene: NA; CDR3aa: CASSEVIGETQYF; CDR3nt: TGTGCCAGCAGTGAAGTCATTGGAGAGACCCAGTACTTC
j_gene: TRBJ1-2; v_gene: TRBV6-5; abundance: many; d_gene: NA; CDR3aa: CASRMDNYGVYTF; CDR3nt: TGTGCCAGCAGAATGGACAACTATGGAGTCTACACCTTC
j_gene: TRBJ2-7; v_gene: TRBV28; abundance: many; d_gene: NA; CDR3aa: CASSFERYEQYF; CDR3nt: TGTGCCAGCAGTTTCGAGCGGTACGAGCAGTACTTC
j_gene: TRBJ1-1; v_gene: TRBV7-2; abundance: many; d_gene: TRBD1; CDR3aa: CASARQGGGTEAFF; CDR3nt: TGTGCCAGCGCCCGCCAGGGGGGAGGCACTGAAGCTTTCTTT
j_gene: TRBJ2-7; v_gene: TRBV7-8; abundance: many; d_gene: NA; CDR3aa: CASSPLLEQYF; CDR3nt: TGTGCCAGCAGCCCCTTGCTCGAGCAGTACTTC
j_gene: TRBJ2-4; v_gene: TRBV7-8; abundance: many; d_gene: NA; CDR3aa: CASSLSSQEGRKNIQYF; CDR3nt: TGTGCCAGCAGCTTATCTTCGCAGGAGGGAAGGAAAAACATTCAGTACTTC
j_gene: TRBJ2-5; v_gene: TRBV19; abundance: many; d_gene: NA; CDR3aa: CASKNGETQYF; CDR3nt: TGTGCCAGTAAAAACGGTGAGACCCAGTACTTC
j_gene: TRBJ1-1; v_gene: TRBV28; abundance: NA; d_gene: NA; CDR3aa: CASSFRGVVNTEAFF; CDR3nt: TGTGCCAGCAGTTTCCGGGGGGTAGTGAACACTGAAGCTTTCTTT
j_gene: TRBJ2-2; v_gene: TRBV5-1; abundance: many; d_gene: NA; CDR3aa: CASRPSGSPLFF; CDR3nt: TGCGCCAGCAGGCCAAGCGGGTCCCCGCTGTTTTTT
j_gene: TRBJ1-2; v_gene: TRBV10-3; abundance: many; d_gene: TRBD1; CDR3aa: CAISAATGSFGYTF; CDR3nt: TGTGCCATCAGTGCTGCGACAGGGTCCTTTGGCTACACCTTC
j_gene: TRBJ1-3; v_gene: TRBV28; abundance: many; d_gene: TRBD1; CDR3aa: CASGPTGVFPQEYF; CDR3nt: TGTGCCAGCGGACCGACAGGGGTCTTCCCCCAGGAATATTTT
j_gene: TRBJ2-2; v_gene: TRBV27; abundance: NA; d_gene: TRBD1; CDR3aa: CASRVGTGGPGELFF; CDR3nt: TGTGCCAGCAGGGTCGGGACAGGGGGCCCCGGGGAGCTGTTTTTT
j_gene: TRBJ2-7; v_gene: TRBV15; abundance: many; d_gene: NA; CDR3aa: CATSRDRGGGDEQYF; CDR3nt: TGTGCCACCAGCAGAGATCGAGGAGGGGGAGACGAGCAGTACTTC
j_gene: TRBJ2-4; v_gene: TRBV2; abundance: many; d_gene: NA; CDR3aa: CASSKNRENIQYF; CDR3nt: TGTGCCAGCAGTAAGAATCGAGAAAACATTCAGTACTTC
j_gene: TRBJ2-7; v_gene: TRBV5-1; abundance: many; d_gene: NA; CDR3aa: CASSPQGEVPYEQYF; CDR3nt: TGCGCCAGCAGCCCGCAGGGGGAGGTCCCCTACGAGCAGTACTTC
j_gene: TRBJ2-2; v_gene: TRBV12-3/TRBV12-4; abundance: many; d_gene: NA; CDR3aa: CASSLVGRAGELFF; CDR3nt: TGTGCCAGCAGTTTGGTGGGTCGGGCCGGGGAGCTGTTTTTT
j_gene: TRBJ2-5; v_gene: TRBV28; abundance: few; d_gene: NA; CDR3aa: CATYQFRNRVQETQYF; CDR3nt: TGTGCCACCTACCAATTCAGAAACAGAGTCCAAGAGACCCAGTACTTC
j_gene: TRBJ1-2; v_gene: TRBV6-1; abundance: many; d_gene: NA; CDR3aa: CASSELAGLGYGYTF; CDR3nt: TGTGCCAGCAGTGAGTTGGCGGGGCTGGGCTATGGCTACACCTTC
j_gene: TRBJ2-2; v_gene: TRBV12-3/TRBV12-4; abundance: NA; d_gene: NA; CDR3aa: CASSGQRFGTGELFF; CDR3nt: TGTGCCAGCAGCGGTCAGAGGTTCGGCACCGGGGAGCTGTTTTTT
j_gene: TRBJ2-7; v_gene: TRBV18; abundance: few; d_gene: NA; CDR3aa: CASSPGASYEQYF; CDR3nt: TGTGCCAGCTCACCAGGGGCGTCCTACGAGCAGTACTTC
j_gene: TRBJ2-5; v_gene: TRBV4-2; abundance: many; d_gene: NA; CDR3aa: CASSLRTAGETQYF; CDR3nt: TGTGCCAGCAGCCTGAGGACGGCGGGAGAGACCCAGTACTTC
j_gene: TRBJ2-7; v_gene: TRBV2; abundance: many; d_gene: NA; CDR3aa: CASSDPGTQTEQYF; CDR3nt: TGTGCCAGCAGTGACCCCGGGACCCAGACCGAGCAGTACTTC
j_gene: TRBJ2-5; v_gene: TRBV5-1; abundance: many; d_gene: NA; CDR3aa: CASSLRDPQTQYF; CDR3nt: TGCGCCAGCAGCTTGAGGGACCCCCAGACCCAGTACTTC
j_gene: TRBJ2-5; v_gene: TRBV7-6; abundance: many; d_gene: NA; CDR3aa: CASSTNQETQYF; CDR3nt: TGTGCCAGCAGCACGAACCAAGAGACCCAGTACTTC
j_gene: TRBJ1-6; v_gene: TRBV7-2; abundance: NA; d_gene: NA; CDR3aa: CASSPRHGGSPLHF; CDR3nt: TGTGCCAGCAGCCCACGACACGGGGGTTCACCCCTCCACTTT
j_gene: TRBJ2-7; v_gene: TRBV7-2; abundance: many; d_gene: NA; CDR3aa: CASTKRGGSSYEQYF; CDR3nt: TGTGCCAGCACCAAGCGAGGGGGTAGCTCCTACGAGCAGTACTTC
j_gene: TRBJ1-3; v_gene: TRBV12-3/TRBV12-4; abundance: NA; d_gene: NA; CDR3aa: CASSLAHRNTIYF; CDR3nt: TGTGCCAGCAGTTTAGCCCATAGAAACACCATATATTTT
j_gene: TRBJ2-7; v_gene: TRBV9; abundance: NA; d_gene: NA; CDR3aa: CASSPRTASSYEQYF; CDR3nt: TGTGCCAGCAGCCCACGGACAGCAAGCTCCTACGAGCAGTACTTC
j_gene: TRBJ1-1; v_gene: TRBV28; abundance: many; d_gene: NA; CDR3aa: CASSFPQGWTEAFF; CDR3nt: TGTGCCAGCAGTTTTCCTCAGGGTTGGACTGAAGCTTTCTTT